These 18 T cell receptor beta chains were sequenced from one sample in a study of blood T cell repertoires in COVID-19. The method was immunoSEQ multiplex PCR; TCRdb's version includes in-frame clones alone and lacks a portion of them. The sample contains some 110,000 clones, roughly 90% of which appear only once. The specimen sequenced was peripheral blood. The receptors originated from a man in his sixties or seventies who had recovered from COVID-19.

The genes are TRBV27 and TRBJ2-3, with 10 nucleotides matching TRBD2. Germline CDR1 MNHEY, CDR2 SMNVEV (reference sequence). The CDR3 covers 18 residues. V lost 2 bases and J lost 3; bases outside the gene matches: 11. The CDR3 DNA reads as TGTGCCAGCAGTTTAATTTTTAGCGGGGGGTTAGCAACAGATACGCAGTATTTT. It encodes CASSLIFSGGLATDTQYF.

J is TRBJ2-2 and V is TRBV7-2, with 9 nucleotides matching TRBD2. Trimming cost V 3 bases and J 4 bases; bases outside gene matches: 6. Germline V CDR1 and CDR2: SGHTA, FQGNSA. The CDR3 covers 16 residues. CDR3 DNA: TGTGCCAGCAGCTTTAAAGCGGGAGGTGGCACCGGGGAGCTGTTTTTT. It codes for CASSFKAGGGTGELFF.

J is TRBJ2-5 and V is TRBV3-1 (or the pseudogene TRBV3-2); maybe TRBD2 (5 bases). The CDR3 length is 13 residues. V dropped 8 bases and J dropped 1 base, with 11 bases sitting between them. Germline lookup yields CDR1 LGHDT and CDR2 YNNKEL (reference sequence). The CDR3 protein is CASGELAQETQYF. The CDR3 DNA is TGTGCCAGCGGCGAGCTAGCCCAAGAGACCCAGTACTTC.

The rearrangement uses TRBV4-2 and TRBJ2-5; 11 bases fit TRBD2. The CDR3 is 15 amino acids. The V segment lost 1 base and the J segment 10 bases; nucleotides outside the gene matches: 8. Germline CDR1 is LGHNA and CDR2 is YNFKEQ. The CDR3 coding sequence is TGTGCCAGCAGCCAAGTGGTTAGCGGGGGGGCAAGCCAGTACTTC. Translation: CASSQVVSGGASQYF.

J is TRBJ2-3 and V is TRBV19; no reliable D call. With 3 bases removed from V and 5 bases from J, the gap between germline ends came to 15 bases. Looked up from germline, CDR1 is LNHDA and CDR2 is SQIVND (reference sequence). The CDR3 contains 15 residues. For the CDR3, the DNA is TGTGCCAGTAGTATCGACCGACTCCTAGGAGATACGCAGTATTTT. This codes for CASSIDRLLGDTQYF.

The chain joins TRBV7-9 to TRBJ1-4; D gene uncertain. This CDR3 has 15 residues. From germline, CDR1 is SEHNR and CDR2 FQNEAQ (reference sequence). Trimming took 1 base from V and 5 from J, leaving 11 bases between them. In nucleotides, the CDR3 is TGTGCCAGCAGCTTAGTTCCCGCGGTGAATGAAAAACTGTTTTTT. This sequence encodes CASSLVPAVNEKLFF.

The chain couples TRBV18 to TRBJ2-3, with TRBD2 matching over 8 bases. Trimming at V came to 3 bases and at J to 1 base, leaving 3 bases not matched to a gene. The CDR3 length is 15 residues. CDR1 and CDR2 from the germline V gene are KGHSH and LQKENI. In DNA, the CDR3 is TGTGCCAGCTCACCGGCGGGGGGTGGCACAGATACGCAGTATTTT. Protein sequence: CASSPAGGGTDTQYF. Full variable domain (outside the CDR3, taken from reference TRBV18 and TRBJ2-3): NAGVMQNPRHLVRRRGQEARLRCSPMKGHSHVYWYRQLPEEGLKFMVYLQKENIIDESGMPKERFSAEFPKEGPSILRIQQVVRGDSAAYFCASSPAGGGTDTQYFGPGTRLTVL.

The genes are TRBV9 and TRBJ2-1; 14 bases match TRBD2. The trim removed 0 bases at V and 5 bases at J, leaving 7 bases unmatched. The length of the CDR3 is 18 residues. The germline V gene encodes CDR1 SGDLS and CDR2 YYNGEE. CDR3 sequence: CASSVAGTSGGGNNEQFF. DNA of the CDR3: TGTGCCAGCAGCGTAGCTGGGACTAGCGGGGGAGGGAACAATGAGCAGTTCTTC.

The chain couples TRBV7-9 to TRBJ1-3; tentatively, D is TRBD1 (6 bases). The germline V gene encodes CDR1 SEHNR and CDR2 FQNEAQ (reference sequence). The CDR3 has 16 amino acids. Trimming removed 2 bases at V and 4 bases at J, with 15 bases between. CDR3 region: CASSLRSGQSGNTIYF. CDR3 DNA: TGTGCCAGCAGCTTAAGGTCCGGACAGTCAGGAAACACCATATATTTT.

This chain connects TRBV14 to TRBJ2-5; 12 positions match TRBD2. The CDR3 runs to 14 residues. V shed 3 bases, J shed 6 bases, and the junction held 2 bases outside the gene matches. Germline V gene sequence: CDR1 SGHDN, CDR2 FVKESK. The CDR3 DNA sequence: TGTGCCAGCAGCCAGACTAGCGGGAGACAGACCCAGTACTTC. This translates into CASSQTSGRQTQYF.

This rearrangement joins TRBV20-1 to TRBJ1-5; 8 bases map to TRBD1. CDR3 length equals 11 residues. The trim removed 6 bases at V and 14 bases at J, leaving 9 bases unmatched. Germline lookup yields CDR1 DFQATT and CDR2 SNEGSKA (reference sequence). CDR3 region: CSAGNDRGEHF. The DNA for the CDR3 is TGCAGTGCGGGAAACGACAGGGGCGAGCATTTT.

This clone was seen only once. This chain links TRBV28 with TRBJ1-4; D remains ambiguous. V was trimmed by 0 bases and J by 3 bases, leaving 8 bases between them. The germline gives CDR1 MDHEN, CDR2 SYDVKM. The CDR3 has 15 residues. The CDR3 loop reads CASSLWAGANEKLFF. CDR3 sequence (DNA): TGTGCCAGCAGTTTATGGGCAGGCGCTAATGAAAAACTGTTTTTT. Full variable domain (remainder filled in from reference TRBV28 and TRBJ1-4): DVKVTQSSRYLVKRTGEKVFLECVQDMDHENMFWYRQDPGLGLRLIYFSYDVKMKEKGDIPEGYSVSREKKERFSLILESASTNQTSMYLCASSLWAGANEKLFFGSGTQLSVL.

The DNA for the CDR3 is TGTGCCAGCAGCTTAGTGCGAAACACCGGGGAGCTGTTTTTT. The encoded protein is CASSLVRNTGELFF. The rearrangement links TRBV7-8 to TRBJ2-2; no clear D gene. The CDR3 is 14 amino acids. V was pared by 1 base and J by 2 bases, with 5 bases between. Germline CDR1 is SGHVS and CDR2 is FQNEAQ.

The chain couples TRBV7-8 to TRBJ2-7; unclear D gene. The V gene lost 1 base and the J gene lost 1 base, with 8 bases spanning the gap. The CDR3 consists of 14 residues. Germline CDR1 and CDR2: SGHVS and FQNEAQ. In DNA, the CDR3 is TGTGCCAGCAGCTTAGATGAGGCTTCCTACGAGCAGTACTTC. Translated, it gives CASSLDEASYEQYF.

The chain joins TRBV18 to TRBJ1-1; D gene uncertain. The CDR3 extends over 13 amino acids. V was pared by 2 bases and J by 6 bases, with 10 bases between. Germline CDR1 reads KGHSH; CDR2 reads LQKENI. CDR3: CASSPGLLAEAFF. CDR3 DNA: TGTGCCAGCTCACCAGGGCTTCTCGCTGAAGCTTTCTTT.

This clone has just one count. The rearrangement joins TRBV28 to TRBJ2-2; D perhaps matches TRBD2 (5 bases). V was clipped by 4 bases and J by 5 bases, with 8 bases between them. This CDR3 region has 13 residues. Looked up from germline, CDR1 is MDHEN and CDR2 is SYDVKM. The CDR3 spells CASSSTTTGELFF. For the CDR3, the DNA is TGTGCCAGCAGTTCGACTACTACCGGGGAGCTGTTTTTT.

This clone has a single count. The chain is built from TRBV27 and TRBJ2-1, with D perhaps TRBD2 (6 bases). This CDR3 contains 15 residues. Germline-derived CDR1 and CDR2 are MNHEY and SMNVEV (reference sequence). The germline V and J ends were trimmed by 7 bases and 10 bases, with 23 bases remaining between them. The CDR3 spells CASTPSRDSRGEQFF. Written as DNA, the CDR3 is TGTGCCAGCACTCCTTCCCGGGACTCCCGGGGGGAGCAGTTCTTC.

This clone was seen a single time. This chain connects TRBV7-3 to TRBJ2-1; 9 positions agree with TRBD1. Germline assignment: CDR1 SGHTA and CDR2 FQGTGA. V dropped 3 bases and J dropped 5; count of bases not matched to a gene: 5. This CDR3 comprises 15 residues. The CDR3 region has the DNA TGTGCCAGCAGCTTTACAGGGGGCTTCGACAATGAGCAGTTCTTC. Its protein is CASSFTGGFDNEQFF.